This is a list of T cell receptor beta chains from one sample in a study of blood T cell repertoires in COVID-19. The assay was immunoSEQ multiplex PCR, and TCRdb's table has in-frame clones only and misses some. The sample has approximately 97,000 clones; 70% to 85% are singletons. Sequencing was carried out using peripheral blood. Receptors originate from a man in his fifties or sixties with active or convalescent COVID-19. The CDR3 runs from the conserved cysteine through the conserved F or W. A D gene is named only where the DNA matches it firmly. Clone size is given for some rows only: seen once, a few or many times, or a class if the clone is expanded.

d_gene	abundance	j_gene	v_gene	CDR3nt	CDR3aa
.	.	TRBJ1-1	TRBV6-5	TGTGCCAGCAGGAGAACCAGGGGCGAAAGGACTGAAGCTTTCTTT	CASRRTRGERTEAFF
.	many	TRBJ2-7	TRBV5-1	TGCGCCAGCAGCGAGCCACAGGACTACGAGCAGTACTTC	CASSEPQDYEQYF
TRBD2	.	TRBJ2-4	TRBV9	TGTGCCAGCAGCGCACACGCGGGAGGCGGAAGCCAAAACATTCAGTACTTC	CASSAHAGGGSQNIQYF
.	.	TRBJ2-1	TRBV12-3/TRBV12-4	TGTGCCACCTCGCAGGGGAATGAGCAGTTCTTC	CATSQGNEQFF
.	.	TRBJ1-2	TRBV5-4	TGTGCCAGCAGCTTCAACGGGGGGGGCTATGGCTACACCTTC	CASSFNGGGYGYTF
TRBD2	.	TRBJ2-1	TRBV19	TGTGCCAGTAGCCCTACTAGCGGGAGATGGGGTGAGCAGTTCTTC	CASSPTSGRWGEQFF
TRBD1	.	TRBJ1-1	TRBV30	TGTGCCTGGAGGGGAGGACAGGGAAGGGGGATGAACACTGAAGCTTTCTTT	CAWRGGQGRGMNTEAFF
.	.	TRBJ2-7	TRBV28	TGTGCCAGCAGTGATGACAGGCCCCTCGAGAACGAGCAGTACTTC	CASSDDRPLENEQYF
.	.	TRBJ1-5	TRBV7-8	TGTGCCAGCAGCGGCGGGGGCGGGAGCAATCAGCCCCAGCATTTT	CASSGGGGSNQPQHF
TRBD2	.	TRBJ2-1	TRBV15	TGTGCCACCAGCAACCCCCGGGTCCCTAGCGGGAGTTCCCGTGGGGAGCAGTTCTTC	CATSNPRVPSGSSRGEQFF
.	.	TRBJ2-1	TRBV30	TGTGCCTGGGCGGGTTGGAGGTACAATGAGCAGTTCTTC	CAWAGWRYNEQFF
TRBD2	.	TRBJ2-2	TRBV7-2	TGTGCCAGCAGCCCCATGGGGGGGGCCGGGGAGCTGTTTTTT	CASSPMGGAGELFF
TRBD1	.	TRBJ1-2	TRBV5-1	TGCGCCAGCAGCCCCGGTGAGGGGGCAGGTGGCTACACCTTC	CASSPGEGAGGYTF
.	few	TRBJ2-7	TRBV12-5	TGTGCTAGTGGTTCCGGGACTCCCGAGCAGTACTTC	CASGSGTPEQYF
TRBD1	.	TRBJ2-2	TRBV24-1	TGTGCCACCAGTGACAACAGGGGGCCGAGCACCGGGGAGCTGTTTTTT	CATSDNRGPSTGELFF